The 18 T cell receptor beta chains reported below all come from one sample, sequenced in a study of blood T cell repertoires in COVID-19. Only in-frame clones appear in the TCRdb table, and some are missing; sequencing was by immunoSEQ multiplex PCR. This table holds roughly 260,000 clones, about 93% found once. Sequenced sample: PBMCs or T cells enriched from blood (not recorded which). These receptors came from a woman aged 18-29 years who had recovered from COVID-19.

The chain links TRBV3-1 (or the pseudogene TRBV3-2) to TRBJ1-2; maybe TRBD1 (5 bases). Looked up from germline, CDR1 is LGHDT and CDR2 is YNNKEL (reference sequence). This CDR3 spans 15 amino acids. V lost 0 bases and J lost 4, with 12 bases in between. The CDR3 coding sequence is TGTGCCAGCAGCCAAGATTCAGGCCAGGGCTATGGCTACACCTTC. This sequence encodes CASSQDSGQGYGYTF.

CDR3 DNA sequence: TGTGCCAGCAGTGACTCGGACGGGAGGGACTACAATGAGCAGTTCTTC. This sequence encodes CASSDSDGRDYNEQFF. The chain employs TRBV6-4 and TRBJ2-1, with 8 bases lining up with TRBD2. The germline gives CDR1 MRHNA, CDR2 SNTAGT. The CDR3 is made up of 16 amino acids. J lost 3 bases, V lost 0 bases, and 4 bases had no gene match.

The chain links TRBV4-1 to TRBJ1-5; D is perhaps TRBD1 (6 bases). Germline CDR1 MGHRA, CDR2 YSYEKL. CDR3 length equals 16 residues. V lost 1 base, J lost 4 bases, and 14 bases lay in between. The CDR3 loop is CASSQGPGGGNQPQHF. CDR3 coding DNA: TGCGCCAGCAGCCAAGGCCCGGGGGGCGGTAATCAGCCCCAGCATTTT.

The chain couples TRBV9 to TRBJ2-5, with 7 bases matching TRBD2. The CDR3 runs to 13 residues. Germline CDR1 is SGDLS and CDR2 is YYNGEE. V gave up 0 bases and J gave up 7 bases; unmatched junction bases: 3. This chain's CDR3 is CASSVEWEGTQYF. The CDR3 nucleotides are TGTGCCAGCAGCGTAGAGTGGGAGGGGACCCAGTACTTC.

The chain joins TRBV6-5 to TRBJ1-2; no firm D call. Trimming took 6 bases from V and 3 from J, leaving 17 bases between them. Germline V gives CDR1 MNHEY, CDR2 SVGAGI. The length of the CDR3 is 15 residues. The CDR3 loop reads CASSRTGSRDYGYTF. In nucleotides, the CDR3 is TGTGCCAGCAGCCGAACGGGTAGTCGGGACTATGGCTACACCTTC.

This chain links TRBV27 with TRBJ2-7; D remains ambiguous. Germline V gene data show CDR1 as MNHEY and CDR2 as SMNVEV (reference sequence). V shed 5 bases and J shed 3 bases, with 20 bases lying between them. The length of the CDR3 is 16 residues. CDR3 sequence: CASSPVGLETDYEQYF. The DNA for the CDR3 is TGTGCCAGCAGTCCCGTCGGGTTGGAAACCGACTACGAGCAGTACTTC.

The chain has TRBV19 and TRBJ1-1; D possibly corresponds to TRBD1 (5 bases). Between the trimmed V and J ends, which lost 5 bases and 8 bases, there was a span of 18 bases. This CDR3 region has 14 residues. Germline V lookup: CDR1 LNHDA, CDR2 SQIVND (reference sequence). CDR3 sequence: CASSVNTGGYEAFF. CDR3 DNA sequence: TGTGCCAGTAGTGTAAATACCGGGGGATACGAAGCTTTCTTT.

The chain is built from TRBV29-1 and TRBJ2-1; D may be TRBD2 (5 bases). Germline V gene sequence: CDR1 SQVTM, CDR2 ANQGSEA. V was clipped by 1 base and J by 7 bases, with 20 bases between them. CDR3 size: 16 residues. CDR3 DNA sequence: TGCAGCGTTGAAGGGGGAGTCGTTGGAGGCTTTAATGAGCAGTTCTTC. This encodes CSVEGGVVGGFNEQFF.

The chain uses TRBV9 and TRBJ2-7; 10 positions match TRBD2. CDR1 is SGDLS, CDR2 YYNGEE, per germline. This CDR3 comprises 14 residues. J lost 4 bases, V lost 4 bases, and 5 bases had no gene match. CDR3 sequence reads: CASSPLAGGYEQYF. CDR3 nucleotides: TGTGCCAGCAGCCCATTAGCGGGGGGTTACGAGCAGTACTTC.

The chain uses TRBV7-2 and TRBJ2-3, with 10 bases aligning to TRBD2. This CDR3 spans 18 amino acids. In germline, CDR1 is SGHTA, CDR2 FQGNSA. After removal of 5 bases from V and 6 bases from J, the junction contained 17 bases not matched to a gene. CDR3 amino acids: CASSQWGLASGKRDTQYF. The CDR3 DNA reads TGTGCCAGCAGCCAGTGGGGACTAGCGTCGGGCAAGAGGGATACGCAGTATTTT. Supplemented by reference TRBV7-2 and TRBJ2-3, the full variable domain reads GAGVSQSPSNKVTEKGKDVELRCDPISGHTALYWYRQSLGQGLEFLIYFQGNSAPDKSGLPSDRFSAERTGGSVSTLTIQRTQQEDSAVYLCASSQWGLASGKRDTQYFGPGTRLTVL.

The genes are TRBV10-1 and TRBJ1-1, with TRBD1 as a possible D gene (6 bases). This CDR3 is 15 amino acids long. The V and J ends lost 0 bases and 5 bases respectively, with 13 bases between them. Germline values: CDR1 WNHNN, CDR2 SYGVQD (reference sequence). In DNA form, the CDR3 reads TGCGCCAGCAGTGAGTCCCCCCGGACAGAAACTGAAGCTTTCTTT. Translated, it gives CASSESPRTETEAFF.

J is TRBJ1-4 and V is TRBV6-5, with a tentative D call TRBD1 (6 bases). The CDR3 length is 16 residues. Germline V gives CDR1 MNHEY, CDR2 SVGAGI. Trimming took off 0 bases at V and 2 bases at J, with 10 bases between the two ends. CDR3 DNA: TGTGCCAGCAGTTACTCGAGGGGGGGCACTAATGAAAAACTGTTTTTT. Translation: CASSYSRGGTNEKLFF.

The chain uses TRBV15 and TRBJ1-3; maybe TRBD1 (5 bases). Trimming removed 3 bases from V and 2 bases from J, with 8 bases in between. CDR1 is LNHNV, CDR2 YYDKDF, per germline (reference sequence). This CDR3 has 14 amino acids. The CDR3, as DNA: TGTGCCACCAGCAGGGGGCTTGCTGGAAACACCATATATTTT. Encoded protein: CATSRGLAGNTIYF. The full variable domain, completed using reference TRBV15 and TRBJ1-3, is DAMVIQNPRYQVTQFGKPVTLSCSQTLNHNVMYWYQQKSSQAPKLLFHYYDKDFNNEADTPDNFQSRRPNTSFCFLDIRSPGLGDTAMYLCATSRGLAGNTIYFGEGSWLTVV.

The V gene is TRBV6-5, the J gene TRBJ1-2; D uncertain. Germline CDR1 reads MNHEY; CDR2 reads SVGAGI. CDR3 length equals 14 residues. Trimming stripped 0 bases from V and 6 bases from J, with 11 bases between. CDR3 sequence: CASSYSRRVDGYTF. DNA for the CDR3: TGTGCCAGCAGTTACTCGCGGAGGGTTGATGGCTACACCTTC.

V is TRBV15 and J is TRBJ1-3; D is ambiguous. Germline values: CDR1 LNHNV, CDR2 YYDKDF (reference sequence). Trimming removed 7 bases at V and 1 base at J, with 11 bases between. This CDR3 comprises 14 residues. As DNA, the CDR3 is TGTGCCACCATGAGAGGCGGGTCTGGAAACACCATATATTTT. Translated: CATMRGGSGNTIYF.

This chain joins TRBV28 and TRBJ2-1, with TRBD2 matching 8 bases. CDR3 length equals 14 residues. J was trimmed by 5 bases and V by 3 bases; bases with no gene match: 3. CDR1 MDHEN and CDR2 SYDVKM come from the germline V gene. The CDR3 here is CASSFVAGNNEQFF. CDR3 coding DNA: TGTGCCAGCAGTTTTGTAGCGGGAAACAATGAGCAGTTCTTC.

The chain is built from TRBV9 and TRBJ2-4; 7 nucleotides line up with TRBD2. The CDR3 runs 14 residues. J was trimmed by 6 bases and V by 0 bases; bases with no gene match: 3. Germline loops: CDR1 SGDLS, CDR2 YYNGEE. CDR3 sequence (DNA): TGTGCCAGCAGCGTAGTCGGCGGGGGAAACATTCAGTACTTC. Its translation: CASSVVGGGNIQYF.

J is TRBJ2-1 and V is TRBV4-3; 8 nucleotides align to TRBD1. With 1 base clipped from V and 7 bases from J, the junction kept 6 bases outside the gene matches. The CDR3 has 15 amino acids. The germline gives CDR1 LGHNA, CDR2 YSLEER. This CDR3 reads CASSQGQGAWNEQFF. For the CDR3, the DNA is TGCGCCAGCAGCCAAGGGCAGGGGGCTTGGAATGAGCAGTTCTTC.